What follows are 21 T cell receptor beta chains derived from one specimen sequenced in a study of cytomegalovirus exposure and HLA in healthy donors. The PCR made use of 60 Vbeta and 13 Jbeta primers. The method was immunoSEQ multiplex PCR; TCRdb's version includes in-frame clones alone and lacks a portion of them. The sample includes approximately 70,000 clones, approximately 81% of them seen just once. The sequencing input was PBMCs. The receptor set was obtained from a woman aged 25 to 39 in good health and CMV-seronegative.

The chain combines TRBV7-2 with TRBJ2-7, with 8 bases matching TRBD1. J gave up 1 base and V 5 bases, and 7 bases lay outside the gene matches. The CDR3 covers 15 residues. The germline gives CDR1 SGHTA, CDR2 FQGNSA. In DNA, the CDR3 is TGTGCCAGCAGCGTTTCGGGACAGGCTTCCTACGAGCAGTACTTC. Protein product: CASSVSGQASYEQYF. The whole variable domain, filled in from reference TRBV7-2 and TRBJ2-7, reads GAGVSQSPSNKVTEKGKDVELRCDPISGHTALYWYRQSLGQGLEFLIYFQGNSAPDKSGLPSDRFSAERTGGSVSTLTIQRTQQEDSAVYLCASSVSGQASYEQYFGPGTRLTVT.

V usage is TRBV7-6 and J usage is TRBJ1-3; no firm D call. V was clipped by 5 bases and J by 0 bases, with 5 bases between them. In germline, CDR1 is SGHVS, CDR2 FNYEAQ. The CDR3 is 13 residues long. The CDR3 spells CASSLSSGNTIYF. CDR3 coding DNA: TGTGCCAGCAGCCTGAGCTCTGGAAACACCATATATTTT.

The chain is built from TRBV6-6 and TRBJ1-4; 7 bases match TRBD1. Trimming at V came to 6 bases and at J to 8 bases, leaving 9 bases not matched to a gene. Germline V gene lookup returns CDR1 MNHNY and CDR2 SVGAGI (reference sequence). There are 14 residues in the CDR3. The CDR3 protein is CASRPTGEGEKLFF. The CDR3 DNA follows: TGTGCCAGCAGACCAACAGGGGAAGGCGAAAAACTGTTTTTT.

V usage is TRBV5-6 and J usage is TRBJ1-4, with TRBD1 identical over 7 bases. This CDR3 is 15 amino acids long. From germline, CDR1 is SGHDT and CDR2 YYEEEE. Losses at the gene ends were 0 bases for V and 2 bases for J; bases not matched to a gene: 1. CDR3 DNA: TGTGCCAGCAGCTTGGTGGACAGGACTAATGAAAAACTGTTTTTT. It codes for CASSLVDRTNEKLFF.

The genes are TRBV27 and TRBJ2-7, with 7 nucleotides matching TRBD2. Germline V gene lookup returns CDR1 MNHEY and CDR2 SMNVEV (reference sequence). The CDR3 contains 15 residues. Trimming at V came to 2 bases and at J to 7 bases, leaving 11 bases not matched to a gene. CDR3 amino acids: CASSLRAGRVWEQYF. Written as DNA, the CDR3 is TGTGCCAGCAGTTTAAGGGCAGGGAGGGTCTGGGAGCAGTACTTC.

By share, this clone counts as medium-sized. V is TRBV29-1 and J is TRBJ1-1; D might be TRBD1 (6 bases). Germline CDR1 SQVTM, CDR2 ANQGSEA. The CDR3 runs to 12 residues. V lost 7 bases and J lost 6, with 15 bases in between. CDR3: CSGAPQGSEAFF. The CDR3 nucleotides read TGCAGCGGAGCCCCACAGGGATCTGAAGCTTTCTTT.

This clone was found a few times. The CDR3 DNA reads as TGTGCTAGTGGTCTTACCACAACGAACACTGAAGCTTTCTTT. This encodes CASGLTTTNTEAFF. V and J are TRBV12-5 and TRBJ1-1; D gene uncertain. The CDR3 length is 14 residues. CDR1 and CDR2 (germline): LGHNT, FRNRAP. Trimming took 5 bases from V and 1 from J, leaving 11 bases between them.

This rearrangement joins TRBV1 to TRBJ2-2; the listed D gene, TRBD2, was not tested against the DNA. TRBV1 is described as a pseudogene. This CDR3 region has 18 residues. The CDR3 DNA reads as TGCACCAGCAGCCTTAGGACTAGCGGGGGGGCCTTCACCGGGGAGCTGTTTTTT. Translating gives CTSSLRTSGGAFTGELFF.

The V and J genes are TRBV27 and TRBJ1-2; D gene ambiguous. Deletions cut 5 bases from V and 5 bases from J, with 21 bases between. The CDR3 contains 16 residues. Germline CDR1 is MNHEY and CDR2 is SMNVEV (reference sequence). The CDR3 is CASSPKSREPGYGYTF. CDR3 DNA: TGTGCCAGCAGTCCGAAGAGCCGGGAACCGGGATATGGCTACACCTTC.

In DNA form, the CDR3 reads TGTGCCAGCAGCTTAGCGGCTGCGGTCGGTGAGCAGTTCTTC. As protein: CASSLAAAVGEQFF. This sequence joins TRBV7-2 and TRBJ2-1; D unclear. The CDR3 length is 14 residues. Germline CDR1 is SGHTA and CDR2 is FQGNSA. V gave up 0 bases and J gave up 9 bases, with 12 bases separating them.

This sequence joins TRBV7-2 and TRBJ2-1; unclear D gene. V shed 3 bases and J shed 4 bases, with 10 bases lying between them. The CDR3 consists of 14 residues. Germline CDR1 is SGHTA and CDR2 is FQGNSA. In DNA form, the CDR3 reads TGTGCCAGCAGCTTTAGCCGGAATTACAATGAGCAGTTCTTC. This encodes CASSFSRNYNEQFF.

The chain's CDR3 is CASSSPDRAYEQYF. The CDR3 nucleotides read TGTGCCAGCAGCTCCCCGGACAGGGCCTACGAGCAGTACTTC. This chain joins TRBV5-4 and TRBJ2-7; 8 nucleotides align to TRBD1. Germline lookup yields CDR1 SGHNT and CDR2 YYREEE (reference sequence). CDR3 length: 14 residues. V lost 3 bases and J lost 2; bases outside the gene matches: 4.

This clone was counted a few times. A read error may account for a junction end that differs from germline. The chain uses TRBV5-4 and TRBJ2-5, with D maybe TRBD2 (6 bases). The CDR3 extends over 15 amino acids. Germline V gene lookup returns CDR1 SGHNT and CDR2 YYREEE (reference sequence). The CDR3 loop reads CASSWGPGEQGTQYF. The CDR3 DNA reads as TGTGCCAGCAGCTGGGGCCCGGGGGAGCAAGGGACCCAGTACTTC.

This chain connects TRBV19 to TRBJ2-1; D may be TRBD2 (7 bases). V shed 7 bases and J shed 2 bases, with 12 bases lying between them. CDR1 is LNHDA and CDR2 is SQIVND in the germline V gene (reference sequence). The CDR3 contains 14 residues. This CDR3 reads CASTRGGPYNEQFF. The DNA for the CDR3 is TGTGCCAGTACTAGGGGGGGACCCTACAATGAGCAGTTCTTC.

The chain has TRBV7-9 and TRBJ2-7; TRBD1 might be the D (6 bases). The germline gives CDR1 SEHNR, CDR2 FQNEAQ (reference sequence). The CDR3 spans 11 residues. V lost 4 bases, J lost 6 bases, and 7 bases lay in between. The CDR3 coding sequence is TGTGCCAGCAGCTCGACAGGCGAGCAGTACTTC. Its translation is CASSSTGEQYF.

The chain carries TRBV6-5 and TRBJ1-6; D is possibly TRBD1 (6 bases). Germline V gives CDR1 MNHEY, CDR2 SVGAGI. There are 13 residues in the CDR3. V lost 10 bases to trimming and J lost 4 bases, with 11 bases between them. CDR3 in DNA: TGTGCCACCAGGACAGATTATAATTCACCCCTCCACTTT. It codes for CATRTDYNSPLHF.

The chain joins TRBV5-1 to TRBJ1-4; 7 bases are a match to TRBD1. CDR1 is SGHRS, CDR2 YFSETQ, per germline. This CDR3 has 14 residues. V trimming: 3 bases; J trimming: 8 bases; junction bases outside the gene matches: 7. CDR3 sequence: CASSWRGRGEKLFF. CDR3 nucleotides: TGCGCCAGCAGCTGGAGGGGGCGAGGAGAAAAACTGTTTTTT.

The chain recombines TRBV7-9 with TRBJ1-2, with D maybe TRBD1 (5 bases). CDR1 is SEHNR, CDR2 FQNEAQ, per germline (reference sequence). The CDR3 totals 12 residues. The germline V and J ends were trimmed by 3 bases and 8 bases, with 10 bases remaining between them. Here the CDR3 reads CASSLSREGYTF. The CDR3 DNA reads as TGTGCCAGCAGCTTGAGCAGGGAAGGCTACACCTTC.

This rearrangement joins TRBV5-1 to TRBJ2-2; D gene ambiguous. The V end was cut by 0 bases, the J end by 0 bases, with 9 bases between. Germline assignment: CDR1 SGHRS and CDR2 YFSETQ. CDR3 length equals 16 residues. The CDR3 reads CASSLVGKTNTGELFF. The CDR3 nucleotides read TGCGCCAGCAGCTTGGTGGGCAAGACGAACACCGGGGAGCTGTTTTTT.

This clone came up once. The gene calls are TRBV5-1 and TRBJ1-2; D perhaps matches TRBD1 (6 bases). This CDR3 is 15 amino acids long. Germline lookup yields CDR1 SGHRS and CDR2 YFSETQ. Trimming removed 5 bases at V and 4 bases at J, with 18 bases between. The CDR3 coding sequence is TGCGCCAGCAGAGGGGGGGGTAATGGCGGCTATGGCTACACCTTC. Translation gives CASRGGGNGGYGYTF.

This clone was recorded once. The gene calls are TRBV10-3 and TRBJ2-7; 11 positions agree with TRBD1. Germline lookup yields CDR1 ENHRY and CDR2 SYGVKD. The CDR3 is 14 amino acids. The V segment lost 4 bases and the J segment 7 bases; nucleotides outside the gene matches: 6. The chain's CDR3 is CAISGDRGVWEQYF. The CDR3 region has the DNA TGTGCCATCAGTGGGGACAGGGGGGTTTGGGAGCAGTACTTC.